This T cell receptor (beta chain) is from a study of blood T cell repertoires in COVID-19. Across the whole study: The United States, Italy and Spain were the sources of the acute and convalescent COVID-19 samples. Sample material is recorded as cDNA or gDNA derived from T cells, B-cell-depleted T cells, or PBMCs.

In the original processing: Amplification from reference gene primers served as the basis for estimated nucleated cell counts. Sequenced by immunoSEQ multiplex PCR; TCRdb stores in-frame clones only, minus some. That table gives V, J and clone size, and the DNA gave D and trimming. The sample shows 100,000 or so clones, over 75% of them seen only once. Germline V CDR1 and CDR2: LNHDA, SQIVND (reference sequence). V was clipped by 3 bases and J by 2 bases, with 7 bases between them. The CDR3 totals 13 residues. A word on this clone: The same CDR3 also results from other DNA sequences found in this sample.

This sequence originates from a human donor in a cohort sampled during active COVID-19. V usage is TRBV19 and J usage is TRBJ1-2; no clear D gene. Sequenced sample: peripheral blood. CDR3 coding DNA: TGTGCCAGTAGTATCCGGTCCAACTATGGCTACACCTTC. It yields the protein CASSIRSNYGYTF. The full variable domain, completed using reference TRBV19 and TRBJ1-2, is DGGITQSPKYLFRKEGQNVTLSCEQNLNHDAMYWYRQDPGQGLRLIYYSQIVNDFQKGDIAEGYSVSREKKESFPLTVTSAQKNPTAFYLCASSIRSNYGYTFGSGTRLTVV.